This TCR beta chain emerged from a study of blood T cell repertoires in COVID-19. About the research overall: Acute and convalescent COVID-19 samples came from the United States, Italy and Spain. Nucleic acid was either cDNA or gDNA, and it came from T cells, B-cell-depleted T cells, or PBMCs.

In the original processing: Using reference gene primer amplification, nucleated cell counts were estimated. Clones were sequenced by immunoSEQ multiplex PCR, and TCRdb holds only the in-frame ones, with some missing. For V, J and clone size, that table is used; D and trimming come from the DNA. This table holds 400,000 to 450,000 clones, approximately 90% found once. Seattle researchers signed up patients amid active infection and tracked them longitudinally. The CDR3 runs 14 residues. V was clipped by 1 base and J by 11 bases; unmatched bases: 9. The germline gives CDR1 LNHNV, CDR2 YYDKDF (reference sequence).

V and J are TRBV15 and TRBJ1-1, with TRBD1 matching 8 bases. Source material: peripheral blood. The receptor was derived from a man aged 18 to 29 with COVID-19, enrolled during active disease. CDR3 nucleotides: TGTGCCACCAGCAGAGCCACAGGGGGAGCTCCGGCTTTCTTT. It codes for CATSRATGGAPAFF.